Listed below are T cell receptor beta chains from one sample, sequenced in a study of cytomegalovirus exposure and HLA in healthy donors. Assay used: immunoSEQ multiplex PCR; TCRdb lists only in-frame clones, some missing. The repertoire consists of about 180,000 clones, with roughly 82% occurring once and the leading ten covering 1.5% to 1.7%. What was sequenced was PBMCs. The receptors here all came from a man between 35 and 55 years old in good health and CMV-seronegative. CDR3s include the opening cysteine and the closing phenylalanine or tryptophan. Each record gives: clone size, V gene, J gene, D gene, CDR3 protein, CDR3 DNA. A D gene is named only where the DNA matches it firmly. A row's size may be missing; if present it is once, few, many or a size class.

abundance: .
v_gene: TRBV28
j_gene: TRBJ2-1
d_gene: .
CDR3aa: CASSPVDGGESYNEQFF
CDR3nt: TGTGCCAGCAGCCCTGTTGACGGCGGGGAATCCTACAATGAGCAGTTCTTC

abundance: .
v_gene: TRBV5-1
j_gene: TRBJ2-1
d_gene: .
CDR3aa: CASSPIRLAYNEQFF
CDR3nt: TGCGCCAGCAGCCCAATTCGACTAGCCTACAATGAGCAGTTCTTC

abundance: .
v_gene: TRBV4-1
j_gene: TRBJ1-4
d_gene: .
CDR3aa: CASSQNQNNEKLFF
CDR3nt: TGCGCCAGCAGCCAAAACCAGAATAATGAAAAACTGTTTTTT

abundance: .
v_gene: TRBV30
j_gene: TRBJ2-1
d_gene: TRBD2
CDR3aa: CAWSILAGAHNEQFF
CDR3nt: TGTGCCTGGAGTATTCTAGCGGGAGCCCACAATGAGCAGTTCTTC

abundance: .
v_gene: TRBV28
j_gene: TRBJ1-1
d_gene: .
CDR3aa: CATGQLMNTEAFF
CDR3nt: TGTGCCACAGGACAGCTCATGAACACTGAAGCTTTCTTT

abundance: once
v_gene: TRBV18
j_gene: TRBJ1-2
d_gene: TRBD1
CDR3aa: CASSLDRAYGYTF
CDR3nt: TGTGCCAGCTCGCTCGACAGGGCCTATGGCTACACCTTC

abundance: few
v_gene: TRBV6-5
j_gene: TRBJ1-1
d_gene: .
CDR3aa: CASSRNRQNTEAFF
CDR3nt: TGTGCCAGCAGTCGCAACCGACAAAACACTGAAGCTTTCTTT

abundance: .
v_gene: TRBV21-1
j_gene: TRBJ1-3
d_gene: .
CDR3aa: CASSSPGHNSGNTIYF
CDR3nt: TGTGCCAGCAGCAGCCCGGGACATAACTCTGGAAACACCATATATTTT

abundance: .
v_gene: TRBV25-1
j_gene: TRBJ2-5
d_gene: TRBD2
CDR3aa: CASSEGKAGAQRTQYF
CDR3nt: TGTGCCAGCAGTGAAGGCAAGGCGGGAGCCCAGAGGACCCAGTACTTC

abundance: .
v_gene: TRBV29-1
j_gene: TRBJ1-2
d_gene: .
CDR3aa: CSGVTGNYGYTF
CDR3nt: TGCAGCGGAGTAACAGGGAACTATGGCTACACCTTC

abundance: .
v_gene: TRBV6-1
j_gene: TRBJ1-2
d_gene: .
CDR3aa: CASRRQDYGYTF
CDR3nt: TGTGCCAGCAGGAGACAGGACTATGGCTACACCTTC

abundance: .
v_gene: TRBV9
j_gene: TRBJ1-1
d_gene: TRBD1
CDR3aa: CASSGTGGTEAFF
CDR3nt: TGTGCCAGCAGCGGTACAGGGGGCACTGAAGCTTTCTTT

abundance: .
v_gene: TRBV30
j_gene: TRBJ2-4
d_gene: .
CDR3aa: CAWVREGKNIQYF
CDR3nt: TGTGCCTGGGTCCGGGAAGGCAAAAACATTCAGTACTTC

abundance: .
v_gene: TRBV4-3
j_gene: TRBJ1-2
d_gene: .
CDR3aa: CASSSRGRGGYGYTF
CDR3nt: TGCGCCAGCAGCTCAAGGGGGAGGGGCGGGTACGGCTACACCTTC

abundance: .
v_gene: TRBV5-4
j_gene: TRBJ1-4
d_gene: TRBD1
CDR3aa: CASSLQGGGEKLFF
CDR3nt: TGTGCCAGCAGCTTACAGGGGGGAGGCGAAAAACTGTTTTTT

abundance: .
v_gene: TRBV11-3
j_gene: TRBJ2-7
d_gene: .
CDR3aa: CASSFGGSYEQYF
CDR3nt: TGTGCCAGCAGCTTCGGAGGCTCCTACGAGCAGTACTTC

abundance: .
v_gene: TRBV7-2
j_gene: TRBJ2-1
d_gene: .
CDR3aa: CASSLSFGNEQFF
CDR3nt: TGTGCCAGCAGCTTATCTTTCGGGAATGAGCAGTTCTTC

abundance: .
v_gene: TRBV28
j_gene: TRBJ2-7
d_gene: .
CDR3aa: CASSLIVRGSYEQYF
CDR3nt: TGTGCCAGCAGTTTAATCGTGCGCGGCTCCTACGAGCAGTACTTC

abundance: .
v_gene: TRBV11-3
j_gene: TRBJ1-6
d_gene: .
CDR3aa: CASSLDYRDSYNSPLHF
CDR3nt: TGTGCCAGCAGCTTAGATTACCGGGATTCCTATAATTCACCCCTCCACTTT

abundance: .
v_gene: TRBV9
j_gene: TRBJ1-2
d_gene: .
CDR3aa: CASTEAPVHYGYTF
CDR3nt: TGTGCCAGCACAGAGGCCCCGGTGCACTATGGCTACACCTTC

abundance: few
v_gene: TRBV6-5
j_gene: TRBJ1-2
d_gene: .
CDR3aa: CASSYSNMGRGGYTF
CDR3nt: TGTGCCAGCAGTTACTCGAACATGGGCCGGGGTGGCTACACCTTC

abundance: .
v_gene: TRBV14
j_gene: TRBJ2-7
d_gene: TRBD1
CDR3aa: CATSRDRGLAEQYF
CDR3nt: TGTGCCACCTCCCGGGACAGGGGATTAGCCGAGCAGTACTTC

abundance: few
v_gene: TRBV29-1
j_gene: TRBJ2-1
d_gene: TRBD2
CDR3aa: CSVEGWGGNEQFF
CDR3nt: TGCAGCGTTGAAGGTTGGGGGGGAAATGAGCAGTTCTTC

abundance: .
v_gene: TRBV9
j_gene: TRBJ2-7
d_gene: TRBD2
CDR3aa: CASGPLAGLNEQYF
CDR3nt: TGTGCCAGCGGCCCACTAGCGGGTCTCAACGAGCAGTACTTC

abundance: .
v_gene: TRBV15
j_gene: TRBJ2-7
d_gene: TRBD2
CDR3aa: CATSRDLAGGSYEQYF
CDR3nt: TGTGCCACCAGCAGGGACCTAGCGGGGGGGTCCTACGAGCAGTACTTC

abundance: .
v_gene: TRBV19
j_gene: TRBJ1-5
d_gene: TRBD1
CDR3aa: CASSRDRGRGNQPQHF
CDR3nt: TGTGCCAGTAGTAGGGACAGGGGCCGAGGCAATCAGCCCCAGCATTTT

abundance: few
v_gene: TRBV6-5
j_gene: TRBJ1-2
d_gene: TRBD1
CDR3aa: CASSSWDRGNYGYTF
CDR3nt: TGTGCCAGCAGTTCTTGGGACAGGGGCAACTATGGCTACACCTTC

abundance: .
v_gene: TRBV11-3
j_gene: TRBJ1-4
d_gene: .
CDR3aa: CASSPDRVNEKLFF
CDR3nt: TGTGCCAGCAGCCCGGACAGAGTTAATGAAAAACTGTTTTTT

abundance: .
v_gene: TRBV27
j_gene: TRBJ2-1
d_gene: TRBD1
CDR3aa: CASSFDRGNEQFF
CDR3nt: TGTGCCAGCAGTTTCGACAGGGGGAATGAGCAGTTCTTC

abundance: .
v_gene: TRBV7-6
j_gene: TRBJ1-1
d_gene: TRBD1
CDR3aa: CASSTAGTGDNEAFF
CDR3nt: TGTGCCAGCAGCACTGCCGGGACAGGCGACAATGAAGCTTTCTTT

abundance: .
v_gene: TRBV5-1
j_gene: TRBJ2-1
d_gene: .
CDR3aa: CASSSTAQGHEQFF
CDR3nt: TGCGCCAGCAGCTCGACCGCCCAGGGTCACGAGCAGTTCTTC

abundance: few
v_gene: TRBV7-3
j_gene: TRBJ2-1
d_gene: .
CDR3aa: CASSLVASRSYNEQFF
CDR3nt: TGTGCCAGCAGCTTAGTTGCCTCTAGGTCCTACAATGAGCAGTTCTTC

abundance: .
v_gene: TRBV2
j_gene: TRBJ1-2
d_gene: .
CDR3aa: CASINPTAHDYGYTF
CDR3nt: TGTGCCAGCATTAACCCCACAGCACACGACTATGGCTACACCTTC

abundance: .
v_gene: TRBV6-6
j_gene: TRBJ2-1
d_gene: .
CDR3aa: CASSYGGGGNEQFF
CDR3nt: TGTGCCAGCAGTTATGGGGGAGGAGGCAATGAGCAGTTCTTC

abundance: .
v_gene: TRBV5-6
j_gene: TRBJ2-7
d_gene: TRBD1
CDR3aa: CASTATGSSPVGFYEQYF
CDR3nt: TGTGCCAGCACCGCGACAGGGAGCTCCCCCGTTGGGTTTTACGAGCAGTACTTC

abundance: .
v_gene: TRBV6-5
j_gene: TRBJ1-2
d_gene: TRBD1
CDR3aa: CASSYGRGYGYTF
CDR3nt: TGTGCCAGCAGTTATGGCAGGGGGTATGGCTACACCTTC

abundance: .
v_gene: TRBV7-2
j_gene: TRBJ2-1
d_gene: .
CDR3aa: CASSRLGRQFF
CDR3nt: TGTGCCAGCAGCAGACTTGGAAGGCAGTTCTTC

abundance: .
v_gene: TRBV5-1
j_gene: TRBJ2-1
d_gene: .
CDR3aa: CASSLAGNEQFF
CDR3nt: TGCGCCAGCAGCTTGGCCGGTAATGAGCAGTTCTTC

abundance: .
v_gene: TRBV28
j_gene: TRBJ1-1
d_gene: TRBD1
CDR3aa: CASSLGQGWTEAFF
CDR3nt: TGTGCCAGCAGTCTTGGACAGGGATGGACTGAAGCTTTCTTT

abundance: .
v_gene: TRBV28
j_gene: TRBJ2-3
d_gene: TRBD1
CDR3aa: CASRITGVDTQYF
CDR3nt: TGTGCCAGCCGAATTACAGGGGTGGATACGCAGTATTTT

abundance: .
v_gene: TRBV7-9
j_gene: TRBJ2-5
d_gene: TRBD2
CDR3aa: CASSLGGMQETQYF
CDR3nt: TGTGCCAGCAGCTTGGGGGGGATGCAAGAGACCCAGTACTTC

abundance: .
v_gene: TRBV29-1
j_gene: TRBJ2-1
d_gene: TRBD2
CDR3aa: CSSTSGGVHNEQFF
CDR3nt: TGCAGCTCAACTAGCGGGGGGGTACACAATGAGCAGTTCTTC

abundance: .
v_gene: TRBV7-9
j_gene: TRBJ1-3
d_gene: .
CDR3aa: CASSLVGRINTIYF
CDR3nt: TGTGCCAGCAGCTTAGTGGGCAGGATAAACACCATATATTTT

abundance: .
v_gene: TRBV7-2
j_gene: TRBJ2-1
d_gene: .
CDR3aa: CASSLEYFNEQFF
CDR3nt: TGTGCCAGCAGCTTAGAATACTTCAATGAGCAGTTCTTC

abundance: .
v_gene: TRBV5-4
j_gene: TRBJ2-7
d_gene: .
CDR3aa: CASSLDRYEQYF
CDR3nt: TGTGCCAGCAGCTTGGACAGGTACGAGCAGTACTTC